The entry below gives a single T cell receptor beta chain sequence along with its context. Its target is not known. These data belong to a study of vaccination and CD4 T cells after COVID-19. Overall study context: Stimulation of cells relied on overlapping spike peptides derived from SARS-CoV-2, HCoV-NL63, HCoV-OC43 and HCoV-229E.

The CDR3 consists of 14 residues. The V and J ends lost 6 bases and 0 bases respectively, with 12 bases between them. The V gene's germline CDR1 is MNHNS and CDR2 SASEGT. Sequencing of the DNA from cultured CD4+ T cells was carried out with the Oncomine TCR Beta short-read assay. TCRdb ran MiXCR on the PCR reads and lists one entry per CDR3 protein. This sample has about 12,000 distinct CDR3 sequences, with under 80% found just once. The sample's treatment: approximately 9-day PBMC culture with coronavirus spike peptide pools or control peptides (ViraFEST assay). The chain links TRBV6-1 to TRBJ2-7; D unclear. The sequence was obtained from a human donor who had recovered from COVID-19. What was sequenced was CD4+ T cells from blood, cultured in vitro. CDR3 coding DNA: TGTGCCAGCAGGATACAGCGAGTCTCCTACGAGCAGTACTTC. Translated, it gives CASRIQRVSYEQYF.